These T cell receptor beta chains were read from a single sample in a study of cytotoxic CD8 clonotypes in ibrutinib-treated CLL. Measured with immunoSEQ multiplex PCR; TCRdb has only the in-frame clones, and not every one. The repertoire holds 11,000 to 15,000 clones, with approximately 48% as singletons. Here the sequenced sample was PBMCs, taken at an approximately 22-month disease-progression time point, from a patient treated with ibrutinib. The receptors shown here come from a human donor with chronic lymphocytic leukemia. CDR3s include the opening cysteine and the closing phenylalanine or tryptophan. Fields, in order: D gene, J gene, CDR3 length, clone size, V gene, CDR3 protein, CDR3 DNA. D genes are given only for firm matches. Not all rows give a size; the values are once, few, many and, for expanded clones, a class.

>TRBD2|TRBJ2-3|17|few|TRBV2
CATPGLAGGLVRDTQYF
TGTGCCACGCCTGGACTAGCGGGGGGGCTGGTGAGAGATACGCAGTATTTT
>TRBD1|TRBJ2-1|15|-|TRBV11-2
CASSLVQGSYNEQFF
TGTGCCAGCAGCTTAGTACAGGGGAGTTACAATGAGCAGTTCTTC
>-|TRBJ1-3|11|-|TRBV7-6
CASGSGNTIYF
TGTGCCAGCGGTTCCGGAAACACCATATATTTT
>TRBD1|TRBJ1-2|14|medium-sized|TRBV5-1
CASSLDRVGNGYTF
TGCGCCAGCAGCCTGGACAGGGTGGGGAATGGCTACACCTTC
>TRBD2|TRBJ2-3|15|once|TRBV4-1
CASSHGGGNADTQYF
TGCGCCAGCAGCCATGGGGGGGGGAATGCAGATACGCAGTATTTT
>-|TRBJ1-1|14|-|TRBV6-1
CASSVEAGGGEAFF
TGTGCCAGCAGTGTCGAGGCTGGTGGAGGTGAAGCTTTCTTT
>-|TRBJ1-1|11|few|TRBV29-1
CSGIVGTEAFF
TGCAGCGGAATCGTCGGTACTGAAGCTTTCTTT
>-|TRBJ1-2|18|-|TRBV4-2
CASSQEWGTGRYSDGYTF
TGTGCCAGCAGCCAAGAATGGGGAACAGGGAGATATTCAGACGGCTACACCTTC
>-|TRBJ2-6|15|-|TRBV27
CASSFQSSGANVLTF
TGTGCCAGCAGTTTTCAAAGCTCTGGGGCCAACGTCCTGACTTTC
>-|TRBJ1-1|15|medium-sized|TRBV11-1
CASSRTRSDNTEAFF
TGTGCCAGCAGCAGGACCCGAAGCGATAACACTGAAGCTTTCTTT
>-|TRBJ1-5|13|few|TRBV6-1
CASSARGLQPQHF
TGTGCCAGCAGTGCACGAGGTCTTCAGCCCCAGCATTTT
>TRBD1|TRBJ1-1|15|-|TRBV7-8
CASSPGQGLGTEAFF
TGTGCCAGCAGCCCCGGACAGGGGTTGGGCACTGAAGCTTTCTTT
>-|TRBJ2-2|17|-|TRBV13
CASSPSGEGGWTGELFF
TGTGCCAGCAGCCCCTCGGGAGAGGGGGGCTGGACCGGGGAGCTGTTTTTT
>TRBD1|TRBJ2-7|16|few|TRBV18
CASSPAEKDRDYEQYF
TGTGCCAGCTCACCCGCGGAAAAGGACAGGGACTACGAGCAGTACTTC
>-|TRBJ2-7|13|-|TRBV4-1
CASSHRQDYEQYF
TGCGCCAGCAGCCACAGACAGGACTACGAGCAGTACTTC
>TRBD1|TRBJ2-5|16|-|TRBV5-6
CASSYTQGAPIETQYF
TGTGCCAGCAGCTATACACAGGGGGCGCCGATTGAGACCCAGTACTTC
>-|TRBJ1-6|15|-|TRBV25-1
CASSEYGGPGSPLHF
TGTGCCAGCAGTGAATATGGGGGGCCCGGCTCACCCCTCCACTTT
>-|TRBJ2-5|13|-|TRBV18
CASSQIGQETQYF
TGTGCCAGCTCGCAAATCGGACAAGAGACCCAGTACTTC
>-|TRBJ2-2|16|-|TRBV9
CASSVTGTSNTGELFF
TGTGCCAGCAGCGTAACCGGGACTTCTAACACCGGGGAGCTGTTTTTT
>-|TRBJ2-1|12|-|TRBV5-4
CAGGTSLNEQFF
TGTGCCGGGGGGACCTCCTTAAATGAGCAGTTCTTC
>-|TRBJ2-1|14|-|TRBV27
CASSLDSSYNEQFF
TGTGCCAGCAGTCTAGACTCATCCTACAATGAGCAGTTCTTC
>TRBD1|TRBJ2-7|15|few|TRBV11-2
CASSLDQGRGHEQYF
TGTGCCAGCAGCTTAGATCAGGGCAGGGGGCACGAGCAGTACTTC
>-|TRBJ2-7|12|-|TRBV7-9
CASTLGSLEQYF
TGTGCCAGCACCCTGGGGAGCCTCGAGCAGTACTTC
>-|TRBJ1-1|15|few|TRBV19
CASSIWGAVRTEAFF
TGTGCCAGTAGTATTTGGGGGGCGGTACGCACTGAAGCTTTCTTT
>-|TRBJ2-7|14|few|TRBV5-4
CASSVIRDPGEQYF
TGTGCCAGCAGCGTAATCCGGGACCCGGGGGAGCAGTACTTC
>-|TRBJ2-3|13|-|TRBV6-6
CASSYVGGDTQYF
TGTGCCAGCAGTTACGTCGGGGGAGATACGCAGTATTTT
>-|TRBJ1-2|12|few|TRBV11-2
CASSLLGGGYTF
TGTGCCAGCAGCTTATTGGGAGGTGGCTACACCTTC
>-|TRBJ1-1|16|-|TRBV19
CASTRSRAQGNTEAFF
TGTGCCAGTACCCGAAGTAGGGCTCAGGGGAACACTGAAGCTTTCTTT
>TRBD1|TRBJ1-2|13|-|TRBV19
CASSSDREDGYTF
TGTGCCAGTAGTTCGGACAGGGAGGATGGCTACACCTTC
>TRBD1|TRBJ2-5|16|-|TRBV2
CASSEANTDRGETQYF
TGTGCCAGCAGTGAAGCGAATACGGACAGGGGTGAGACCCAGTACTTC
>-|TRBJ2-6|17|-|TRBV27
CASSLEDPRSGANVLTF
TGTGCCAGCAGTTTAGAGGACCCGCGCTCTGGGGCCAACGTCCTGACTTTC
>-|TRBJ2-3|15|-|TRBV7-9
CASSLGASIADTQYF
TGTGCCAGCAGCTTAGGGGCTAGCATAGCAGATACGCAGTATTTT
>-|TRBJ2-5|13|-|TRBV14
CASSLDRQETQYF
TGTGCCAGCAGCCTAGACAGGCAAGAGACCCAGTACTTC
>-|TRBJ1-2|10|-|TRBV9
CASFGYGYTF
TGTGCCAGCTTTGGCTATGGCTACACCTTC
>TRBD1|TRBJ2-1|12|few|TRBV29-1
CSATPQGNEQFF
TGCAGCGCCACACCACAGGGGAATGAGCAGTTCTTC
>-|TRBJ1-5|13|-|TRBV7-8
CASTQNSNQPQHF
TGTGCCAGCACACAGAATAGCAATCAGCCCCAGCATTTT
>-|TRBJ1-2|14|few|TRBV5-5
CASSWGVTNYGYTF
TGTGCCAGCAGCTGGGGGGTGACTAACTATGGCTACACCTTC
>-|TRBJ2-5|14|-|TRBV4-1
CASSQRFREETQYF
TGCGCCAGCAGCCAACGCTTCAGGGAAGAGACCCAGTACTTC
>-|TRBJ1-6|14|-|TRBV27
CASSLWQGNSPLHF
TGTGCCAGCAGTTTATGGCAGGGCAATTCACCCCTCCACTTT
>-|TRBJ2-2|15|-|TRBV27
CASSLWDNSIGELFF
TGTGCCAGCAGTTTATGGGACAATTCCATCGGGGAGCTGTTTTTT
>-|TRBJ1-2|10|few|TRBV19
CASLGYGYTF
TGTGCCAGTTTAGGCTATGGCTACACCTTC
>-|TRBJ2-6|13|-|TRBV18
CASSFSGANVLTF
TGTGCCAGCTCATTCTCTGGGGCCAACGTCCTGACTTTC
>TRBD2|TRBJ2-1|18|-|TRBV19
CASSPDLLAGEYYNEQFF
TGTGCCAGTAGTCCCGATTTACTAGCGGGGGAATACTACAATGAGCAGTTCTTC
>-|TRBJ1-1|15|few|TRBV7-8
CASSLVPRLGTEAFF
TGTGCCAGCAGCTTAGTTCCCAGATTGGGCACTGAAGCTTTCTTT
>-|TRBJ1-3|15|-|TRBV5-1
CASSLEAGSGNTIYF
TGCGCCAGCAGCTTGGAGGCAGGCTCTGGAAACACCATATATTTT
>-|TRBJ2-2|15|-|TRBV5-8
CASSLEGSRTGELFF
TGTGCCAGCAGCTTGGAAGGGAGTAGAACCGGGGAGCTGTTTTTT
>-|TRBJ1-1|14|-|TRBV27
CASSFSGFGTEAFF
TGTGCCAGCAGTTTCTCGGGGTTTGGCACTGAAGCTTTCTTT
>-|TRBJ2-7|12|-|TRBV11-2
CASSPSSYEQYF
TGTGCCAGCAGCCCCTCTTCATACGAGCAGTACTTC
>-|TRBJ1-5|14|-|TRBV7-6
CASSFGDSNQPQHF
TGTGCCAGCAGCTTCGGAGACAGCAATCAGCCCCAGCATTTT
>-|TRBJ1-2|11|few|TRBV11-2
CASSSNYGYTF
TGTGCCAGCAGCTCAAACTATGGCTACACCTTC
>TRBD1|TRBJ1-2|13|-|TRBV6-5
CASRRDREYGYTF
TGTGCCAGCAGAAGGGACAGGGAGTATGGCTACACCTTC
>TRBD2|TRBJ2-3|16|-|TRBV2
CASSETGLAGGDTQYF
TGTGCCAGCAGCGAAACGGGACTAGCGGGGGGGGATACGCAGTATTTT
>-|TRBJ1-1|13|-|TRBV19
CASTRSGTSGAFF
TGTGCCAGTACCCGATCCGGGACCAGCGGAGCTTTCTTT
>-|TRBJ1-2|14|-|TRBV4-2
CASSQASGDYGYTF
TGTGCCAGCAGCCAAGCCAGCGGGGACTATGGCTACACCTTC
>-|TRBJ1-2|14|-|TRBV5-4
CASSTGTVTYGYTF
TGTGCCAGCAGCACAGGGACCGTGACATATGGCTACACCTTC
>TRBD1|TRBJ1-1|15|-|TRBV5-5
CASSTGQGLGNEAFF
TGTGCCAGCAGCACGGGACAGGGTTTGGGAAATGAAGCTTTCTTT
>-|TRBJ2-6|14|-|TRBV19
CASSTGDGANVLTF
TGTGCCAGTAGTACTGGGGATGGGGCCAACGTCCTGACTTTC
>TRBD1|TRBJ2-5|16|medium-sized|TRBV19
CASSDIGQGGRETQYF
TGTGCCAGTAGTGACATCGGACAGGGGGGTCGAGAGACCCAGTACTTC